These 23 T cell receptor beta chains were all obtained from the same sample, sequenced in a study of OX40 agonist ivuxolimab in advanced cancers. The library relied on the immunoSEQ multiplex PCR assay. TCRdb re-hosts the immuneACCESS table, in-frame sequences only. Its copies lack some clones; in the studies checked, an unresolved V gene accounts for under half of them, and the cause for the rest is not known. The sample table records some 73,000 clones; approximately 86% of these occur just once. The ten largest clones capture nearly 8% of the sample. Sequenced material: CD4+ or CD8+ T cells sorted from blood, taken in a trial of the OX40 agonist ivuxolimab. These receptors originate from an adult with an advanced solid tumor such as melanoma, head and neck, liver or kidney cancer.

The J gene is TRBJ2-2, the V gene TRBV9, with D tentatively TRBD2 (6 bases). Trimming pared 3 bases from V and 3 bases from J, leaving 9 bases between. Germline-derived CDR1 and CDR2 are SGDLS and YYNGEE. The length of the CDR3 is 14 residues. CDR3 DNA: TGTGCCAGCAGCGAAGGAGGGGACACCGGGGAGCTGTTTTTT. Its translation: CASSEGGDTGELFF.

CDR3 sequence (DNA): TGTGCCAGTAGTCCGACAGGGGCACGCGGCGAGCAGTACTTC. Its translation is CASSPTGARGEQYF. The V call is TRBV19, the J call TRBJ2-7, with TRBD1 identical over 8 bases. The V and J ends lost 5 bases and 6 bases, in that order; junction bases with no gene match: 9. The CDR3 is made up of 14 amino acids. Germline V gene data show CDR1 as LNHDA and CDR2 as SQIVND (reference sequence).

This chain joins TRBV20-1 and TRBJ2-1, with unresolved D. V dropped 5 bases and J dropped 8 bases, with 10 bases sitting between them. CDR1 is DFQATT and CDR2 is SNEGSKA in the germline V gene (reference sequence). The CDR3 is made up of 11 amino acids. CDR3 DNA: TGCAGTGCTCCAAGGTCATATGAGCAGTTCTTC. Its translation is CSAPRSYEQFF.

This sequence joins TRBV5-1 and TRBJ2-5; no clear D gene. Looked up from germline, CDR1 is SGHRS and CDR2 is YFSETQ. V lost 0 bases and J 1 base, leaving 13 bases between the germline ends. CDR3 length: 16 amino acids. The CDR3 coding sequence is TGCGCCAGCAGCTTGGTCGGTACAGCAAGCCAAGAGACCCAGTACTTC. The encoded protein is CASSLVGTASQETQYF. The whole variable domain, filled in from reference TRBV5-1 and TRBJ2-5, reads KAGVTQTPRYLIKTRGQQVTLSCSPISGHRSVSWYQQTPGQGLQFLFEYFSETQRNKGNFPGRFSGRQFSNSRSEMNVSTLELGDSALYLCASSLVGTASQETQYFGPGTRLLVL.

The chain joins TRBV27 to TRBJ1-3, with TRBD1 matching over 10 bases. Unmatched junction bases numbered 7, after V lost 5 bases and J lost 0 bases. Germline-derived CDR1 and CDR2 are MNHEY and SMNVEV (reference sequence). The CDR3 is made up of 17 amino acids. This CDR3 reads CASSPRDRGFSGNTIYF. Here the CDR3 DNA reads TGTGCCAGCAGTCCCCGGGACAGGGGCTTCTCTGGAAACACCATATATTTT.

Points on this clone: This specimen includes other DNA sequences encoding the same CDR3. CDR3 loop: CASRERRNFNQPQHF. The CDR3 nucleotides read TGTGCCAGTAGGGAACGCAGAAACTTCAATCAGCCCCAGCATTTT. V usage is TRBV19 and J usage is TRBJ1-5; D is undetermined. Germline loops: CDR1 LNHDA, CDR2 SQIVND (reference sequence). CDR3 length equals 15 residues. Trimming stripped 6 bases from V and 3 bases from J, with 15 bases between.

The V gene is TRBV6-1, the J gene TRBJ2-2; no reliable D call. The V end was cut by 6 bases, the J end by 6 bases, with 14 bases between. In germline, CDR1 is MNHNS, CDR2 SASEGT. CDR3 length equals 14 residues. The CDR3 DNA follows: TGTGCCAGCAGCTACGGGTTTCTGGCCGGGGAGCTGTTTTTT. Residues: CASSYGFLAGELFF.

This chain uses TRBV6-4 with TRBJ1-6; D is undetermined. V lost 3 bases and J lost 0, with 3 bases in between. Germline V gene lookup returns CDR1 MRHNA and CDR2 SNTAGT. This CDR3 is 14 amino acids long. In DNA, the CDR3 is TGTGCCAGCAGTGATTACTCCTATAATTCACCCCTCCACTTT. It yields the protein CASSDYSYNSPLHF.

The V call is TRBV7-2, the J call TRBJ2-1; D is uncertain. Per germline, CDR1 SGHTA and CDR2 FQGNSA. The CDR3 loop spans 11 amino acids. V was cut by 2 bases and J by 9 bases, with 5 bases left in between. The CDR3 DNA reads as TGTGCCAGCAGCTTAACCCTTGAGCAGTTCTTC. Translation gives CASSLTLEQFF.

This chain uses TRBV19 with TRBJ1-2; TRBD1 might be the D (6 bases). Germline-derived CDR1 and CDR2 are LNHDA and SQIVND (reference sequence). Trimming removed 0 bases at V and 4 bases at J, with 6 bases between. The CDR3 runs 13 residues. The CDR3 loop is CASSIDRGYGYTF. Here the CDR3 DNA reads TGTGCCAGTAGTATAGACAGGGGCTATGGCTACACCTTC.

In this sample, this clone turned up once. The chain carries TRBV9 and TRBJ2-3; D perhaps matches TRBD2 (7 bases). The CDR3 runs 14 residues. V shed 5 bases and J shed 5 bases, with 15 bases lying between them. Germline CDR1 and CDR2: SGDLS and YYNGEE. The chain's CDR3 is CASSGGGARDTQYF. Here the CDR3 DNA reads TGTGCCAGCAGTGGAGGGGGGGCCCGAGATACGCAGTATTTT.

V gene TRBV27 combines with J gene TRBJ2-1; the match to TRBD2 covers 10 bases. The CDR3 runs to 14 residues. The V gene's germline CDR1 is MNHEY and CDR2 SMNVEV (reference sequence). V dropped 5 bases and J dropped 3; count of bases not matched to a gene: 1. In nucleotides, the CDR3 is TGTGCCAGCAGTCCTAGCGGGAGCTACAATGAGCAGTTCTTC. This encodes CASSPSGSYNEQFF.

The chain links TRBV6-1 to TRBJ1-5; D uncertain. CDR1 and CDR2 from the germline V gene are MNHNS and SASEGT. This CDR3 has 13 amino acids. Trimming shortened V by 7 bases and J by 1 base, and 8 bases separated the two germline ends. CDR3 sequence (DNA): TGTGCCAGCACCGGAGACAGCAATCAGCCCCAGCATTTT. The encoded protein is CASTGDSNQPQHF.

V gene TRBV7-9 combines with J gene TRBJ1-1; D ambiguous. CDR1 and CDR2 from the germline V gene are SEHNR and FQNEAQ (reference sequence). With 5 bases removed from V and 5 bases from J, the gap between germline ends came to 12 bases. CDR3 size: 13 residues. The CDR3 DNA follows: TGTGCCAGCAGCCTAACTGCGCGGACTGAAGCTTTCTTT. Translated: CASSLTARTEAFF.

The chain is built from TRBV19 and TRBJ1-5; D unclear. Trimming took 5 bases from V and 7 from J, leaving 9 bases between them. CDR3 size: 12 residues. In germline, CDR1 is LNHDA, CDR2 SQIVND (reference sequence). CDR3 sequence: CASSPRSQPQHF. In DNA form, the CDR3 reads TGTGCCAGTAGTCCACGAAGCCAGCCCCAGCATTTT.

The rearrangement joins TRBV7-3 to TRBJ2-3; 7 nucleotides align to TRBD1. The CDR3 loop spans 15 amino acids. Germline lookup yields CDR1 SGHTA and CDR2 FQGTGA. Losses at the gene ends were 5 bases for V and 4 bases for J; bases not matched to a gene: 9. The CDR3 spells CASSRDRRHSDTQYF. The CDR3 DNA follows: TGTGCCAGCAGCAGGGACAGACGGCACTCAGATACGCAGTATTTT.

J is TRBJ2-2 and V is TRBV21-1; TRBD2, as called in the table, went unchecked against the DNA. TRBV21-1 is flagged as a pseudogene. This CDR3 is built from 17 residues. CDR3 coding DNA: TGTGCCAGCAGCAACTCGGGGGGGGCTGCGAACACCGGGGAGCTGTTTTTT. This gives the protein CASSNSGGAANTGELFF.

This sequence joins TRBV19 and TRBJ2-2, with D possibly being TRBD1 (6 bases). CDR3 length equals 15 residues. Deletions cut 6 bases from V and 3 bases from J, with 14 bases between. Looked up from germline, CDR1 is LNHDA and CDR2 is SQIVND (reference sequence). CDR3 residues: CASRTGFLDTGELFF. The CDR3 DNA follows: TGTGCCAGTAGAACAGGGTTTCTGGACACCGGGGAGCTGTTTTTT.

This chain uses TRBV30 with TRBJ2-6, with D tentatively TRBD1 (6 bases). This CDR3 has 17 residues. Germline V gene lookup returns CDR1 GTSNPN and CDR2 SVGIG (reference sequence). V was trimmed by 0 bases and J by 11 bases, leaving 23 bases between them. The CDR3 DNA reads as TGTGCCTGGAGTGTAAATATCTGGCAGGGGAGAGGAGACGTCCTGACTTTC. This encodes CAWSVNIWQGRGDVLTF.

The gene calls are TRBV6-5 and TRBJ2-3; tentatively, D is TRBD1 (6 bases). The CDR3 totals 13 residues. The germline V gene encodes CDR1 MNHEY and CDR2 SVGAGI. Trimming removed 6 bases from V and 4 bases from J, with 11 bases in between. The CDR3 nucleotides are TGTGCCAGCAGCGATACAGGGCCAGATACGCAGTATTTT. Encoded protein: CASSDTGPDTQYF.

The chain joins TRBV5-1 to TRBJ2-5; 13 positions agree with TRBD2. V gave up 4 bases and J gave up 5 bases; unmatched junction bases: 14. Per germline, CDR1 SGHRS and CDR2 YFSETQ. The CDR3 contains 18 residues. CDR3 loop: CASSPSTSGRLRGETQYF. The CDR3 DNA reads as TGCGCCAGCAGCCCATCGACTAGCGGGAGGCTCCGAGGGGAGACCCAGTACTTC.

This chain joins TRBV11-1 and TRBJ2-1; 7 nucleotides align to TRBD2. The CDR3 has 15 amino acids. Trimming at V came to 3 bases and at J to 2 bases, leaving 4 bases not matched to a gene. CDR1 and CDR2 from the germline V gene are SGHAT and FQDESV (reference sequence). The CDR3 protein is CASSFTGGAYNEQFF. CDR3 DNA sequence: TGTGCCAGCAGCTTTACGGGAGGCGCCTACAATGAGCAGTTCTTC.

V is TRBV5-1 and J is TRBJ2-7; 7 nucleotides agree with TRBD2. The CDR3 sequence is 14 residues long. The germline V gene encodes CDR1 SGHRS and CDR2 YFSETQ. The V gene end was trimmed by 0 bases and the J gene end by 0 bases; junction bases not matched to a gene: 0. The CDR3 spells CASSLGGSSYEQYF. Written as DNA, the CDR3 is TGCGCCAGCAGCTTGGGCGGGAGCTCCTACGAGCAGTACTTC.